These 16 T cell receptor beta chains came from one sample sequenced in a study of blood T cells in healthy people across ages. Primers used in a second PCR of roughly 7 to 12 cycles were a sample-barcoded 5' primer and a J-beta primer mix. TCRdb redid the calling of the 5' RACE reads with MiXCR, one entry per CDR3 protein. Of around 1.5 million distinct CDR3 sequences listed, around 36% are singletons. Sequencing used blood. These receptor sequences come from a woman in her thirties in good health.

This clonotype was seen repeatedly, ten times or more. A junction end diverges from the germline sequence, so it may reflect a read error. The V call is TRBV4-1, the J call TRBJ2-7; no clear D gene. This CDR3 spans 13 amino acids. Germline V gene data show CDR1 as MGHRA and CDR2 as YSYEKL. CDR3 sequence reads: CASSQVGAYEQYF. CDR3 nucleotide sequence: TGTGCCAGCAGCCAAGTAGGTGCCTACGAGCAGTACTTC.

The chain joins TRBV18 to TRBJ2-2, with D uncertain. Trimming took off 6 bases at V and 1 base at J, with 15 bases between the two ends. The germline CDR1 and CDR2 sequences are KGHSH and LQKENI. The CDR3 sequence is 16 residues long. CDR3 amino acids: CASSPSPSLNTGELFF. In nucleotides, the CDR3 is TGTGCCAGCTCTCCTTCCCCGTCCCTGAACACCGGGGAGCTGTTTTTT.

The table lists this clonotype with many counts. The chain has TRBV6-2 or TRBV6-3 and TRBJ2-7; D call uncertain. The CDR3 spans 13 residues. The germline V gene encodes CDR1 MNHEY and CDR2 SVGEGT. V was cut by 8 bases and J by 0 bases, with 11 bases left in between. In DNA form, the CDR3 reads TGTGCCAGCTGGGTGCGAAGCTCCTACGAGCAGTACTTC. Its protein is CASWVRSSYEQYF.

In its sample, this clonotype was seen many times. The chain is built from TRBV4-1 and TRBJ2-1, with TRBD2 as a possible D gene (6 bases). The V and J ends lost 0 bases and 2 bases respectively, with 11 bases between them. Per the germline V gene, CDR1 is MGHRA and CDR2 is YSYEKL. This CDR3 region has 16 residues. For the CDR3, the DNA is TGCGCCAGCAGCCAAGATCGGGCGGGACCCTACAATGAGCAGTTCTTC. Protein sequence: CASSQDRAGPYNEQFF.

The V call is TRBV28, the J call TRBJ1-2; weak D call: TRBD1 (5 bases). The CDR3 loop spans 12 amino acids. V lost 6 bases and J lost 7, with 12 bases in between. CDR1 is MDHEN and CDR2 is SYDVKM in the germline V gene. The CDR3 is CASSTWDGGYTF. CDR3 bases: TGTGCCAGCAGCACTTGGGACGGTGGCTACACCTTC.

The CDR3 DNA is TGCGCCAGCAGCTCGACTAGCGCCGGGTCCTACGAGCAGTACTTC. This encodes CASSSTSAGSYEQYF. The V call is TRBV5-1, the J call TRBJ2-7; 8 bases are shared with TRBD2. Germline CDR1 reads SGHRS; CDR2 reads YFSETQ. J gave up 1 base and V 3 bases, and 6 bases lay outside the gene matches. There are 15 residues in the CDR3.

This clonotype was seen repeatedly, ten times or more. CDR3 loop: CASSVAGRPTDTQYF. DNA for the CDR3: TGTGCCAGCAGCGTAGCAGGGCGGCCCACAGATACGCAGTATTTT. The chain combines TRBV9 with TRBJ2-3, with D possibly matching TRBD1 (5 bases). The CDR3 consists of 15 residues. The germline V gene encodes CDR1 SGDLS and CDR2 YYNGEE. V was cut by 0 bases and J by 2 bases, with 10 bases left in between.

This clonotype was observed many times. The genes are TRBV4-1 and TRBJ2-3; the D is unclear. Per the germline V gene, CDR1 is MGHRA and CDR2 is YSYEKL. V lost 4 bases, J lost 6 bases, and 11 bases lay in between. The CDR3 sequence is 13 residues long. The CDR3 sequence is CASSPLDTDTQYF. The CDR3 DNA is TGCGCCAGCAGCCCACTGGATACGGATACGCAGTATTTT.

As to this clonotype: A read error may be the cause here, since a much bigger clone is one base away. The chain employs TRBV6-1 and TRBJ2-2; D not certain. The CDR3 has 14 residues. The germline V gene encodes CDR1 MNHNS and CDR2 SASEGT. This chain's CDR3 is CAGSEVADTGELFF. CDR3 sequence (DNA): TGTGCCGGCAGTGAAGTGGCAGACACCGGGGAGCTGTTTTTT.

As DNA, the CDR3 is TGTGCCAGCAGCGGTACAGGTTTTACCGGGGAGCTGTTTTTT. Amino acid sequence: CASSGTGFTGELFF. The V call is TRBV7-2, the J call TRBJ2-2; weak D call: TRBD1 (5 bases). The length of the CDR3 is 14 residues. CDR1 SGHTA and CDR2 FQGNSA come from the germline V gene. V lost 5 bases to trimming and J lost 5 bases, with 12 bases between them. The whole variable domain, remainder taken from reference TRBV7-2 and TRBJ2-2, is GAGVSQSPSNKVTEKGKDVELRCDPISGHTALYWYRQSLGQGLEFLIYFQGNSAPDKSGLPSDRFSAERTGGSVSTLTIQRTQQEDSAVYLCASSGTGFTGELFFGEGSRLTVL.

The rearrangement joins TRBV10-3 to TRBJ2-1, with 10 bases matching TRBD2. V lost 7 bases to trimming and J lost 6 bases; unmatched junction nucleotides: 9. This CDR3 is 15 amino acids long. The germline gives CDR1 ENHRY, CDR2 SYGVKD. CDR3: CAIKALAGDGNEQFF. The CDR3 coding sequence is TGTGCCATCAAGGCTCTAGCGGGAGATGGCAATGAGCAGTTCTTC.

The chain has TRBV14 and TRBJ1-2; no firm D call. The CDR3 sequence is 13 residues long. Germline V CDR1 and CDR2: SGHDN, FVKESK. The V end lost 5 bases, the J end lost 2 bases, and 9 bases lay between the germline ends. This CDR3 is CASSSSENYGYTF. The CDR3 DNA follows: TGTGCCAGCAGCTCGAGCGAGAACTATGGCTACACCTTC.

This clonotype was detected only a few times. This chain uses TRBV11-2 with TRBJ1-1; tentatively, D is TRBD1 (6 bases). CDR1 and CDR2 from the germline V gene are SGHAT and FQNNGV. The V end lost 1 base, the J end lost 6 bases, and 9 bases lay between the germline ends. The CDR3 totals 13 residues. Written as DNA, the CDR3 is TGTGCCAGCAGCTTAGGACAGGTCTCTGAAGCTTTCTTT. Its translation is CASSLGQVSEAFF.

The chain employs TRBV13 and TRBJ2-6; D is uncertain. V was pared by 5 bases and J by 2 bases, with 10 bases between. The CDR3 sequence is 15 residues long. Germline V lookup: CDR1 PRHDT, CDR2 FYEKMQ (reference sequence). CDR3 DNA: TGTGCCAGCAGCCGAAGGGCGGCTGGGGCCAACGTCCTGACTTTC. Translating it yields CASSRRAAGANVLTF.

This clonotype occurred a few times. The CDR3 DNA is TGTGCCAGCAGACAAGACTTGATGAACACTGAAGCTTTCTTT. Amino acids: CASRQDLMNTEAFF. V usage is TRBV7-3 and J usage is TRBJ1-1; D not resolved. The CDR3 totals 14 residues. V lost 6 bases and J 0 bases, leaving 11 bases between the germline ends. CDR1 is SGHTA, CDR2 FQGTGA, per germline.

This clonotype has more than one count but fewer than ten. The V call is TRBV6-1, the J call TRBJ2-7; weak D call: TRBD1 (6 bases). The V gene lost 6 bases and the J gene lost 7 bases, with 16 bases spanning the gap. The CDR3 runs 13 residues. Germline assignment: CDR1 MNHNS and CDR2 SASEGT. The CDR3 sequence: CASREDSPKEQYF. CDR3 DNA: TGTGCCAGCAGAGAGGACAGCCCGAAGGAGCAGTACTTC.